Following are 17 T cell receptor beta chains from one sample sequenced in a study of T cell responses to AZD1222 COVID-19 vaccine. Assay: immunoSEQ multiplex PCR; the TCRdb copy retains only in-frame clones and omits some. The data hold some 130,000 clones, with 70% to 90% observed a single time. The specimen was peripheral blood, collected on day 0 of AZD1222 vaccination. These receptors came from an adult in good health.

This chain uses TRBV28 with TRBJ1-5; 8 nucleotides match TRBD1. CDR3 length: 17 residues. Germline V lookup: CDR1 MDHEN, CDR2 SYDVKM. Trimming at V came to 6 bases and at J to 6 bases, leaving 16 bases not matched to a gene. The CDR3 nucleotides read TGTGCCAGCAGACGCACTTGGACAGGGAAAAAGGGTCAGCCCCAGCATTTT. This gives the protein CASRRTWTGKKGQPQHF.

The rearrangement joins TRBV7-8 to TRBJ2-7, with TRBD1 matching 7 bases. This CDR3 region has 16 residues. V trimming: 5 bases; J trimming: 1 base; junction bases outside the gene matches: 11. Germline CDR1 is SGHVS and CDR2 is FQNEAQ. CDR3 sequence reads: CASSPRQGRPSYEQYF. The CDR3 nucleotides read TGTGCCAGCAGCCCCAGACAGGGTCGCCCGTCCTACGAGCAGTACTTC. Full variable domain (remainder filled in from reference TRBV7-8 and TRBJ2-7): GAGVSQSPRYKVAKRGQDVALRCDPISGHVSLFWYQQALGQGPEFLTYFQNEAQLDKSGLPSDRFFAERPEGSVSTLKIQRTQQEDSAVYLCASSPRQGRPSYEQYFGPGTRLTVT.

V is TRBV4-1 and J is TRBJ1-5; 8 positions agree with TRBD1. Looked up from germline, CDR1 is MGHRA and CDR2 is YSYEKL. Unmatched junction bases numbered 11, after V lost 0 bases and J lost 10 bases. There are 16 residues in the CDR3. The CDR3 bases are TGCGCCAGCAGCCAAGATCGGGTGGCAGGGGGCCCTCCCCAGCATTTT. Translated: CASSQDRVAGGPPQHF.

This clone was observed a single time. The rearrangement joins TRBV2 to TRBJ2-1; 9 positions agree with TRBD1. This CDR3 region has 15 residues. The germline V gene encodes CDR1 SNHLY and CDR2 FYNNEI. J gave up 5 bases and V 6 bases, and 8 bases lay outside the gene matches. The CDR3 sequence is CASRETGGWDNEQFF. The DNA of the CDR3 is TGTGCCAGCAGAGAAACAGGGGGCTGGGACAATGAGCAGTTCTTC.

The chain carries TRBV7-9 and TRBJ1-1, with D perhaps matching TRBD1 (6 bases). This CDR3 contains 15 residues. V lost 5 bases, J lost 5 bases, and 18 bases lay in between. Per germline, CDR1 SEHNR and CDR2 FQNEAQ (reference sequence). CDR3 nucleotides: TGTGCCAGCAGCCCGGCCGGACAGATTCGGACTGAAGCTTTCTTT. Protein sequence: CASSPAGQIRTEAFF.

This chain connects TRBV14 to TRBJ2-7; 11 bases line up with TRBD2. Germline loops: CDR1 SGHDN, CDR2 FVKESK. V lost 4 bases to trimming and J lost 3 bases; unmatched junction nucleotides: 5. CDR3 length: 15 residues. CDR3 nucleotide sequence: TGTGCCAGCAGCCTGGGACTAGCGGATTACTACGAGCAGTACTTC. It translates to CASSLGLADYYEQYF.

This clone was found a few times. J is TRBJ1-1 and V is TRBV18, with D possibly TRBD1 on 6 matching bases. The length of the CDR3 is 14 residues. The V and J ends lost 3 bases and 1 base respectively, with 9 bases between them. CDR1 and CDR2 from the germline V gene are KGHSH and LQKENI. The CDR3 region has the DNA TGTGCCAGCTCACCTAACAGGGCGAACACTGAAGCTTTCTTT. Translating it yields CASSPNRANTEAFF. The variable domain in full, completed from reference TRBV18 and TRBJ1-1, reads NAGVMQNPRHLVRRRGQEARLRCSPMKGHSHVYWYRQLPEEGLKFMVYLQKENIIDESGMPKERFSAEFPKEGPSILRIQQVVRGDSAAYFCASSPNRANTEAFFGQGTRLTVV.

This chain links TRBV9 with TRBJ2-1; D might be TRBD1 or TRBD2, each matching 6 bases. Germline assignment: CDR1 SGDLS and CDR2 YYNGEE. The V end was cut by 0 bases, the J end by 5 bases, with 12 bases between. The CDR3 consists of 15 residues. The CDR3 coding sequence is TGTGCCAGCAGCGTAGAGGGGGGTACTCACAATGAGCAGTTCTTC. Its translation is CASSVEGGTHNEQFF. The full variable domain, in which reference TRBV9 and TRBJ2-1 provide the parts outside the CDR3, is DSGVTQTPKHLITATGQRVTLRCSPRSGDLSVYWYQQSLDQGLQFLIQYYNGEERAKGNILERFSAQQFPDLHSELNLSSLELGDSALYFCASSVEGGTHNEQFFGPGTRLTVL.

The V gene is TRBV29-1, the J gene TRBJ1-2; D is possibly TRBD1 (5 bases). This CDR3 has 15 residues. Between the trimmed V and J ends, which lost 3 bases and 0 bases, there was a span of 14 bases. In germline, CDR1 is SQVTM, CDR2 ANQGSEA. The DNA of the CDR3 is TGCAGCGTTGAGGGACCCGGACGCGCTAACTATGGCTACACCTTC. Translated, it gives CSVEGPGRANYGYTF. Complete variable domain (other parts from reference TRBV29-1 and TRBJ1-2): SAVISQKPSRDICQRGTSLTIQCQVDSQVTMMFWYRQQPGQSLTLIATANQGSEATYESGFVIDKFPISRPNLTFSTLTVSNMSPEDSSIYLCSVEGPGRANYGYTFGSGTRLTVV.

The chain links TRBV25-1 to TRBJ2-2; 8 bases match TRBD1. CDR1 and CDR2 (germline): MGHDK, SYGVNS. V lost 6 bases to trimming and J lost 5 bases; unmatched junction nucleotides: 5. This CDR3 contains 14 residues. CDR3 loop: CASRLTGGTGELFF. CDR3 in DNA: TGTGCCAGCAGGCTAACAGGGGGGACCGGGGAGCTGTTTTTT.

V and J are TRBV2 and TRBJ1-1; D is unclear. The length of the CDR3 is 11 residues. Trimming left V 9 bases short and J 1 base short, with 6 bases between. Germline CDR1 and CDR2: SNHLY and FYNNEI. CDR3 DNA: TGTGCCAGTCGGACGAACACTGAAGCTTTCTTT. It yields the protein CASRTNTEAFF.

J is TRBJ2-3 and V is TRBV2; TRBD1 agrees at 7 bases. The CDR3 runs to 15 residues. Germline V gives CDR1 SNHLY, CDR2 FYNNEI. Trimming cost V 3 bases and J 2 bases; bases outside gene matches: 5. CDR3 DNA sequence: TGTGCCAGCAGTGAGAGGACAGGCTTCACAGATACGCAGTATTTT. Translating gives CASSERTGFTDTQYF.

This clone has a single count. The chain joins TRBV3-1 (or the pseudogene TRBV3-2) to TRBJ1-2; tentatively, D is TRBD1 (5 bases). This CDR3 region has 15 residues. Germline loops: CDR1 LGHDT, CDR2 YNNKEL (reference sequence). V dropped 0 bases and J dropped 4 bases, with 12 bases sitting between them. In DNA, the CDR3 is TGTGCCAGCAGCCAAGAGGGGGTGGCCGTCTATGGCTACACCTTC. Translation gives CASSQEGVAVYGYTF.

This chain links TRBV7-8 with TRBJ1-6; TRBD1 matches at 8 bases. CDR1 and CDR2 from the germline V gene are SGHVS and FQNEAQ. After removal of 6 bases from V and 9 bases from J, the junction contained 7 bases not matched to a gene. This CDR3 has 14 amino acids. CDR3 sequence reads: CASRLGQGPSPLHF. CDR3 nucleotides: TGTGCCAGCAGACTAGGACAGGGACCTTCACCCCTCCACTTT.

The rearrangement joins TRBV27 to TRBJ2-7; possibly TRBD2 for D (5 bases). Per the germline V gene, CDR1 is MNHEY and CDR2 is SMNVEV (reference sequence). V lost 4 bases and J lost 6, with 13 bases in between. The CDR3 spans 13 residues. This chain's CDR3 is CASSSTSGGEQYF. The CDR3 DNA reads TGTGCCAGCAGTTCAACTAGTGGTGGCGAGCAGTACTTC.

The chain employs TRBV18 and TRBJ1-5, with a possible D match to TRBD1 (5 bases). CDR3 length: 15 amino acids. Germline CDR1 is KGHSH and CDR2 is LQKENI. V was trimmed by 5 bases and J by 0 bases, leaving 11 bases between them. The DNA of the CDR3 is TGTGCCAGCTCATCAGAGGGGATTAGCAATCAGCCCCAGCATTTT. Amino acids: CASSSEGISNQPQHF.

The V gene is TRBV4-1, the J gene TRBJ2-5; the match to TRBD2 covers 12 bases. V shed 4 bases, J shed 4 bases, and the junction held 7 bases outside the gene matches. The CDR3 length is 16 residues. Germline CDR1 and CDR2: MGHRA and YSYEKL. The CDR3 here is CASSPRLAGDGETQYF. The CDR3 DNA sequence: TGCGCCAGCAGCCCTCGACTAGCGGGAGATGGAGAGACCCAGTACTTC.